These T cell receptor beta chains were read from a single sample in a study of cytomegalovirus exposure and HLA in healthy donors. Data came from immunoSEQ multiplex PCR; TCRdb stores just in-frame clones and leaves some out. The sample lists around 300,000 clones; roughly 88% were seen once. Sequencing used PBMCs. The receptor source for this set is a man aged 30 to 39 in good health and CMV-seronegative. CDR3s include the opening cysteine and the closing phenylalanine or tryptophan. A D gene is named only where the DNA matches it firmly. The listing skips clone size in some rows; elsewhere it reads once, few, many or a size class.

clone_size,v_call,d_call,j_call,cdr3_aa,cdr3_nt
-,TRBV19,TRBD2,TRBJ2-3,CASSILSGGSRDTQYF,TGTGCCAGTAGTATCCTAAGCGGGGGGTCCAGAGATACGCAGTATTTT
-,TRBV7-6,TRBD2,TRBJ2-7,CASSLGYNGGATYEQYF,TGTGCCAGCAGCTTAGGTTATAACGGGGGGGCTACATACGAGCAGTACTTC
-,TRBV4-1,-,TRBJ1-1,CASSQETLRGGVPEAFF,TGCGCCAGCAGCCAAGAAACCCTCCGGGGAGGGGTCCCTGAAGCTTTCTTT
-,TRBV5-5,TRBD1,TRBJ1-6,CASRGQVWTYNSPLHF,TGTGCCAGCAGGGGACAGGTTTGGACCTATAATTCACCCCTCCACTTT
-,TRBV19,-,TRBJ1-2,CASSATGPLANYGYTF,TGTGCCAGTAGTGCGACAGGACCTCTAGCTAACTATGGCTACACCTTC
-,TRBV2,-,TRBJ2-5,CASSEGTAESQETQYF,TGTGCCAGCAGTGAAGGGACAGCGGAGAGCCAAGAGACCCAGTACTTC
-,TRBV19,-,TRBJ1-4,CASSQNRVNEKLFF,TGTGCCAGTTCTCAAAACAGGGTTAATGAAAAACTGTTTTTT
-,TRBV4-1,TRBD2,TRBJ2-2,CASSQTGLLNTGVLFF,TGCGCCAGCAGCCAAACGGGACTACTTAACACCGGGGTGCTGTTTTTT
few,TRBV18,-,TRBJ2-2,CASSQILPGLTNTGELFF,TGTGCCAGCTCACAAATACTGCCGGGACTCACGAACACCGGGGAGCTGTTTTTT
-,TRBV6-1,TRBD1,TRBJ2-7,CASNRQGYEQYF,TGTGCCAGCAACCGACAGGGCTACGAGCAGTACTTC
-,TRBV11-2,-,TRBJ2-6,CASTQGTGANVLTF,TGTGCCAGCACCCAGGGAACCGGGGCCAACGTCCTGACTTTC
-,TRBV5-1,-,TRBJ2-7,CASSLANEQYF,TGCGCCAGCAGCTTGGCAAACGAGCAGTACTTC
-,TRBV19,-,TRBJ2-6,CASSPLGGTGANVLTF,TGTGCCAGTAGTCCCTTGGGAGGTACGGGGGCCAACGTCCTGACTTTC
-,TRBV4-3,TRBD1,TRBJ1-1,CASSQEVGTGFKNTEAFF,TGCGCCAGCAGCCAAGAGGTAGGGACAGGGTTTAAGAACACTGAAGCTTTCTTT
once,TRBV27,TRBD1,TRBJ2-3,CAAMSGQGLGDTQYF,TGTGCCGCGATGTCCGGACAGGGTCTCGGAGATACGCAGTATTTT
-,TRBV2,-,TRBJ1-1,CASSTAGNTEAFF,TGTGCCAGCAGTACAGCAGGGAACACTGAAGCTTTCTTT
-,TRBV10-2,TRBD1,TRBJ2-7,CASSQDRGYYEQYF,TGCGCCAGCAGCCAGGACAGGGGATACTACGAGCAGTACTTC
once,TRBV28,TRBD2,TRBJ2-1,CASSLGLAHREQFF,TGTGCCAGCAGCCTAGGACTAGCCCATAGAGAGCAGTTCTTC
-,TRBV6-1,TRBD2,TRBJ2-7,CASCLLAASSYEQYF,TGTGCCAGCTGCCTCCTAGCGGCTAGCTCCTACGAGCAGTACTTC
-,TRBV18,TRBD1,TRBJ1-4,CASSLTGLEEKLFF,TGTGCCAGCTCACTGACAGGGTTGGAGGAAAAACTGTTTTTT
-,TRBV7-9,TRBD1,TRBJ1-5,CASSLNSGTGSQPQHF,TGTGCCAGCAGCTTAAATTCCGGGACAGGGTCCCAGCCCCAGCATTTT
-,TRBV7-6,-,TRBJ1-3,CASSLVARRSSGNTIYF,TGTGCCAGCAGCTTAGTGGCCAGACGGAGCTCTGGAAACACCATATATTTT